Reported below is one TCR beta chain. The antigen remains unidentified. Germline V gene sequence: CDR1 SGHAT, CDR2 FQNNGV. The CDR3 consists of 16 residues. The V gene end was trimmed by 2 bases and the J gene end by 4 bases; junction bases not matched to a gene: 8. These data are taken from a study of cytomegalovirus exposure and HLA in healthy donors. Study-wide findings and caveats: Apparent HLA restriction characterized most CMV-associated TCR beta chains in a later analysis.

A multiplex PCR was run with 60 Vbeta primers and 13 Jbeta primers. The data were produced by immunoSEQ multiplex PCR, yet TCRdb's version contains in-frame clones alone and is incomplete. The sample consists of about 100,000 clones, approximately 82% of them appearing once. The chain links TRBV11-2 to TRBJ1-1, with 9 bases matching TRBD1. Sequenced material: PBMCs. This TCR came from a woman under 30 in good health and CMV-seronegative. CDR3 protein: CASSLFMGQGSTEAFF. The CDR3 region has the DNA TGTGCCAGCAGCTTATTTATGGGACAGGGAAGCACTGAAGCTTTCTTT.